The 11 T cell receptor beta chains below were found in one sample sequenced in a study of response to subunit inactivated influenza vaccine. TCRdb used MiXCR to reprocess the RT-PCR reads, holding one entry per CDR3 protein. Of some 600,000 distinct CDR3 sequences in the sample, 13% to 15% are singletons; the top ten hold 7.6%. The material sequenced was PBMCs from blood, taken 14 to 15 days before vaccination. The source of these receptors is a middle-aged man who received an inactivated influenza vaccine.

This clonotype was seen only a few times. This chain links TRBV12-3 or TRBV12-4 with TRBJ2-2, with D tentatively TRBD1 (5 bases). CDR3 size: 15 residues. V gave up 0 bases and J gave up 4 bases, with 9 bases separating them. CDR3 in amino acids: CASSLAARATGELFF. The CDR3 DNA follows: TGTGCCAGCAGTTTAGCGGCCAGGGCCACCGGGGAGCTGTTTTTT.

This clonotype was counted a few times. Written as DNA, the CDR3 is TGCAGCGTTGAGGGGTTTGCCAATGAGCAGTTCTTC. Protein sequence: CSVEGFANEQFF. The chain is built from TRBV29-1 and TRBJ2-1, with D unclear. V was trimmed by 3 bases and J by 6 bases, leaving 9 bases between them. The CDR3 spans 12 residues. The germline V gene encodes CDR1 SQVTM and CDR2 ANQGSEA.

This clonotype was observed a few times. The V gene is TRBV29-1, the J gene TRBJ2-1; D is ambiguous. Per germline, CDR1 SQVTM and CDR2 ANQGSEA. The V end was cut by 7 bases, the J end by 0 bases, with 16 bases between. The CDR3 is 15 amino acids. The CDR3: CSAPSPRSSYNEQFF. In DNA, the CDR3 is TGCAGCGCTCCCAGTCCCCGAAGCTCCTACAATGAGCAGTTCTTC.

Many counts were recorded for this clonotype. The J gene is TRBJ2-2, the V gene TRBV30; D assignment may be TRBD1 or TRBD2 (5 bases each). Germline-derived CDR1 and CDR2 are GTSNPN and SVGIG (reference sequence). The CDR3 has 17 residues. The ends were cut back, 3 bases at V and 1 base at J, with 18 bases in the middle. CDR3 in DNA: TGTGCCTGGAGCCGGAAGGGGTACGGGAAGAACACCGGGGAGCTGTTTTTT. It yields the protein CAWSRKGYGKNTGELFF.

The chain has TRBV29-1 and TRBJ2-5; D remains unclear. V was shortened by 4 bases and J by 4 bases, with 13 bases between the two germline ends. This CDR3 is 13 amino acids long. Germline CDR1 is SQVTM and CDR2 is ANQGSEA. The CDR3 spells CSVGPRLAETQYF. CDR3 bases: TGCAGCGTTGGGCCCCGCCTGGCAGAGACCCAGTACTTC. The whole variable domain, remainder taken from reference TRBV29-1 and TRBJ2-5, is SAVISQKPSRDICQRGTSLTIQCQVDSQVTMMFWYRQQPGQSLTLIATANQGSEATYESGFVIDKFPISRPNLTFSTLTVSNMSPEDSSIYLCSVGPRLAETQYFGPGTRLLVL.

The DNA for the CDR3 is TGCGCCAGCAGTTCAGGACGGGTACTCGAGCAGTACTTC. It encodes CASSSGRVLEQYF. The V gene is TRBV5-1, the J gene TRBJ2-7, with no clear D. The V gene lost 5 bases and the J gene lost 6 bases, with 15 bases spanning the gap. The CDR3 sequence is 13 residues long. Germline CDR1 reads SGHRS; CDR2 reads YFSETQ.

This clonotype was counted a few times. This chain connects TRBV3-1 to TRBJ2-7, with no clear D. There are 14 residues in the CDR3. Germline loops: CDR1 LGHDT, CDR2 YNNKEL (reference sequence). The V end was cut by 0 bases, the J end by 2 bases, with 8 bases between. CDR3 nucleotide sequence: TGTGCCAGCAGCCAAGATGTGGCTACCTACGAGCAGTACTTC. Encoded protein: CASSQDVATYEQYF.

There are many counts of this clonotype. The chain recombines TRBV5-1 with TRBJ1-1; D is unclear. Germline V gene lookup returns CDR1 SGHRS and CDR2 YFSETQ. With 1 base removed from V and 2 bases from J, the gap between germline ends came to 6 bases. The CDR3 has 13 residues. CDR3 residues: CASSLNKNTEAFF. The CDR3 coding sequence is TGCGCCAGCAGCTTGAACAAAAACACTGAAGCTTTCTTT. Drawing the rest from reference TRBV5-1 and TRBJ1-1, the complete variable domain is KAGVTQTPRYLIKTRGQQVTLSCSPISGHRSVSWYQQTPGQGLQFLFEYFSETQRNKGNFPGRFSGRQFSNSRSEMNVSTLELGDSALYLCASSLNKNTEAFFGQGTRLTVV.

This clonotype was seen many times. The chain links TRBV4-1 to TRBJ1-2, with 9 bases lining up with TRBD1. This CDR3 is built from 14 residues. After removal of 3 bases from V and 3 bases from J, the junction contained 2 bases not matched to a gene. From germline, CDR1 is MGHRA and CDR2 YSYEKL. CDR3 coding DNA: TGCGCCAGCAGCCACCGGACAGGGGACTATGGCTACACCTTC. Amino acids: CASSHRTGDYGYTF.

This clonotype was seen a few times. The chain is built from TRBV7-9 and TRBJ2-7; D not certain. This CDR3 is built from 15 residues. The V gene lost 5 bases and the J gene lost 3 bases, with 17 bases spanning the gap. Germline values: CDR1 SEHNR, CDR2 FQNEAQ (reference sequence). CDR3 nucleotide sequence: TGTGCCAGCAGCCCAGAGGCCCTTTTGGGCTACGAGCAGTACTTC. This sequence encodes CASSPEALLGYEQYF.

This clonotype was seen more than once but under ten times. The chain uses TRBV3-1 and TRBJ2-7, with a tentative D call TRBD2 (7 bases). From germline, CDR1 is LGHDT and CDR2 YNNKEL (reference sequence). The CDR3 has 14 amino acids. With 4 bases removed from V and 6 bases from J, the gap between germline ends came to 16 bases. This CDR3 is CASSRAAGQTEQYF. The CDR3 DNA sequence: TGTGCCAGCAGCCGGGCAGCGGGACAAACCGAGCAGTACTTC.